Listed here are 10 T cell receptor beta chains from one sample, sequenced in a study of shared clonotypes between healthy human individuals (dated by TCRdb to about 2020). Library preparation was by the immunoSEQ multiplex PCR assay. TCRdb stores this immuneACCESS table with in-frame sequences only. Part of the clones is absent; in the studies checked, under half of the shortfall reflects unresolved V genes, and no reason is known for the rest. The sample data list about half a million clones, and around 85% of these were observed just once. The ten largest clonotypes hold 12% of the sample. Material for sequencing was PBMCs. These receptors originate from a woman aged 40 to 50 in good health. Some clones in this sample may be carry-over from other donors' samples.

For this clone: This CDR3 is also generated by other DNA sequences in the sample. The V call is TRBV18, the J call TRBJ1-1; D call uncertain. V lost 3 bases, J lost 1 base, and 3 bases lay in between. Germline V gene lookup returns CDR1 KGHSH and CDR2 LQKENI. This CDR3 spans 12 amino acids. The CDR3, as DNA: TGTGCCAGCTCACCGACGAACACTGAAGCTTTCTTT. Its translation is CASSPTNTEAFF.

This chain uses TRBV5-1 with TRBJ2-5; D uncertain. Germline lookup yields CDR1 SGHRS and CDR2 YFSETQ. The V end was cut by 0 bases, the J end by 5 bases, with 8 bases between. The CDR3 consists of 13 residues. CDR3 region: CASSLGGRETQYF. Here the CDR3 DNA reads TGCGCCAGCAGCTTGGGAGGTCGGGAGACCCAGTACTTC.

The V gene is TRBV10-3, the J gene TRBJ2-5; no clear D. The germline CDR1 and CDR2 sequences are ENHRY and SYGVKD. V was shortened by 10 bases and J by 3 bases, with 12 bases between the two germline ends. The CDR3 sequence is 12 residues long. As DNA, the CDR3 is TGTGCCACCCGACGAGATGAAGAGACCCAGTACTTC. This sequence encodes CATRRDEETQYF.

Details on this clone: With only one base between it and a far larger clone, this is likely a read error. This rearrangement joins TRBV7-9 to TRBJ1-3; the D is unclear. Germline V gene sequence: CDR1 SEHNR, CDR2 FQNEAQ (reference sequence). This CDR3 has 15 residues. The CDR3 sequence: CASSLSPNSGNTTYF. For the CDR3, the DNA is TGTGCCAGCAGCTTATCGCCGAACTCTGGAAACACCACATATTTT.

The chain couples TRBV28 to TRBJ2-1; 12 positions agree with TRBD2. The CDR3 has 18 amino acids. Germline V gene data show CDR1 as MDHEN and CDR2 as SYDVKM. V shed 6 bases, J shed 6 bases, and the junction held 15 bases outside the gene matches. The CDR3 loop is CASRPWGLAGPRSNEQFF. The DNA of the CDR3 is TGTGCCAGCAGACCTTGGGGACTAGCGGGCCCCAGATCCAATGAGCAGTTCTTC.

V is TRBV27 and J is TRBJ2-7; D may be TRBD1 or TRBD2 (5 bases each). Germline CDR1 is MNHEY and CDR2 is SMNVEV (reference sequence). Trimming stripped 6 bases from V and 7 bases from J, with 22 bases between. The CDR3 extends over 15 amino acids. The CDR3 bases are TGTGCCAGCAGCCCCCGGCGGGTGGGGACGGGGGAGCAGTACTTC. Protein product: CASSPRRVGTGEQYF.

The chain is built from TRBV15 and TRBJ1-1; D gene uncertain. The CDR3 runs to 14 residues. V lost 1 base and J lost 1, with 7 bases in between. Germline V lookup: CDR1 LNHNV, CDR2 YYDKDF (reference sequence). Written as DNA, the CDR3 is TGTGCCACCAGCAGAGCTGAGGGGAACACTGAAGCTTTCTTT. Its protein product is CATSRAEGNTEAFF.

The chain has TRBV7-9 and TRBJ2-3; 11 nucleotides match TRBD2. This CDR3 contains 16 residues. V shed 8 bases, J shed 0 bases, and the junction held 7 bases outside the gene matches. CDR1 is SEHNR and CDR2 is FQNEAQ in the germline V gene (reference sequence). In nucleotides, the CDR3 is TGTGCCAGCTTTCCACGGACTAGCGGGAGCACAGATACGCAGTATTTT. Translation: CASFPRTSGSTDTQYF.

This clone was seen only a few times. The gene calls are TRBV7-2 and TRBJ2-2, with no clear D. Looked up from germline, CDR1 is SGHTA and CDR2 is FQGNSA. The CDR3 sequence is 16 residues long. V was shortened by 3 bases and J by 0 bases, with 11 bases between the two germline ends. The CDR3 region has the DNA TGTGCCAGCAGCTTGGGTGTAAGCGCGAACACCGGGGAGCTGTTTTTT. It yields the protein CASSLGVSANTGELFF.

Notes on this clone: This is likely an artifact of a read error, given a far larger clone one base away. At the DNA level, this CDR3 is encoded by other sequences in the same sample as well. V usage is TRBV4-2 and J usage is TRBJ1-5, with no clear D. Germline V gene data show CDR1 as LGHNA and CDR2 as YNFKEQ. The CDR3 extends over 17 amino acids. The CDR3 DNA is TGTGCCAGCAGCCTGTCGGAGTCTCTTGGTAGCAATCAGCCCCAGCACTTT. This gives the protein CASSLSESLGSNQPQHF.